The entry that follows covers one T cell receptor (beta chain) sequence. These data originate in a study of PD-L1 blockade in urothelial cancer. TCRdb's copy holds only in-frame clones and misses some; the assay was immunoSEQ multiplex PCR. The table shows roughly 120,000 clones, with about 89% occurring only once. CDR1 and CDR2 (germline): SGHVS, FNYEAQ. This CDR3 is 16 amino acids long. V shed 5 bases and J shed 4 bases, with 18 bases lying between them. Time point reported: peripheral blood 6 weeks after treatment start. The sample here was PBMCs, taken around atezolizumab (anti-PD-L1) treatment. This TCR was sampled from a man in his 60s with urothelial cancer. The J gene is TRBJ1-5, the V gene TRBV7-6; D not certain. This CDR3 reads CASSPGVTLLNQPQHF. CDR3 DNA sequence: TGTGCCAGCAGCCCCGGGGTTACACTGTTGAATCAGCCCCAGCATTTT.